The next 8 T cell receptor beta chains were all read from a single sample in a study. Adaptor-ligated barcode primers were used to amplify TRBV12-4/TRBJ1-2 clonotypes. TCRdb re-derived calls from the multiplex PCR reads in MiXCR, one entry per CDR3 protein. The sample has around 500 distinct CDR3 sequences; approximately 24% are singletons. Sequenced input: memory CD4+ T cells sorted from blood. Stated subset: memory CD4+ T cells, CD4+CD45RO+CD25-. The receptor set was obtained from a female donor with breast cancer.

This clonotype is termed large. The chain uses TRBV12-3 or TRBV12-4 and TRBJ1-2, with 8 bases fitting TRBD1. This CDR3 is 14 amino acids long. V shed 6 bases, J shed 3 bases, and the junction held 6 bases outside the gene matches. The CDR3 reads CASRPTGVDYGYTF. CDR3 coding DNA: TGTGCCAGCAGGCCGACAGGGGTTGACTATGGCTACACCTTC.

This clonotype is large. DNA for the CDR3: TGTGCCAGCAGTTCGTCCGGGACAGGTCGGGGCTACACCTTC. Residues: CASSSSGTGRGYTF. The V gene is TRBV12-3 or TRBV12-4, the J gene TRBJ1-2; 8 bases agree with TRBD1. With V trimmed by 4 bases and J by 8 bases, 9 bases remained unmatched. CDR3 length: 14 residues.

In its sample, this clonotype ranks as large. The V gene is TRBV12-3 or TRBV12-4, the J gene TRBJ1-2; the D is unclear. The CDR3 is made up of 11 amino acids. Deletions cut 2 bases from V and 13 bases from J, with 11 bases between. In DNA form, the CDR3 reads TGTGCCAGCAGTTTACCTGGGGAGTCCACCTTC. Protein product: CASSLPGESTF.

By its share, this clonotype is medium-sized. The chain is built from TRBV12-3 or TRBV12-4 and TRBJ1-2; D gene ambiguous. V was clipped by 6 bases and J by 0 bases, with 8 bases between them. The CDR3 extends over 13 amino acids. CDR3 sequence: CASSRDANYGYTF. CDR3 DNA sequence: TGTGCCAGCAGCCGAGACGCTAACTATGGCTACACCTTC.

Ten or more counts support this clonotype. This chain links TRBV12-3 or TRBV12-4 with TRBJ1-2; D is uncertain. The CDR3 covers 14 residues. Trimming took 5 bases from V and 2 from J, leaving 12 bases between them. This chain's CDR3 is CASSPGRLNYGYTF. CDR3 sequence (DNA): TGTGCCAGCAGTCCAGGACGACTAAACTATGGCTACACCTTC.

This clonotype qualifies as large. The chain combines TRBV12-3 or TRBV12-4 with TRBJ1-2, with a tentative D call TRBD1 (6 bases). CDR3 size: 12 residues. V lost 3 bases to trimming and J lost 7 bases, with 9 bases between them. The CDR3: CASSFTGSGYTF. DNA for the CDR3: TGTGCCAGCAGTTTCACAGGGTCTGGCTACACCTTC.

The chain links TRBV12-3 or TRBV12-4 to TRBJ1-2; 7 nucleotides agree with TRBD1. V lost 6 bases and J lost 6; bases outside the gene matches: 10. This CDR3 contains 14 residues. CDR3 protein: CASSGQAGNDGYTF. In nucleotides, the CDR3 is TGTGCCAGCAGCGGACAGGCGGGAAATGATGGCTACACCTTC.

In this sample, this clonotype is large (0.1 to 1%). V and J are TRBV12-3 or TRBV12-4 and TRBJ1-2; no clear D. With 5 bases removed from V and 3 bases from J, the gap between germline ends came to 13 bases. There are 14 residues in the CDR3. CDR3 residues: CASSVTRGYYGYTF. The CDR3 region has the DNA TGTGCCAGCAGTGTTACACGAGGCTACTATGGCTACACCTTC.